Sequencing of this TCR beta chain was carried out in a study of T-cell reconstitution after alpha-beta-depleted transplantation in children. General study findings and limits: T-cell numbers and diversity one year post-transplant derived largely from freshly generated T cells.

This clonotype was seen at least ten times. Its antigen is unknown. Unique molecular identifiers were incorporated when the TCRbeta library was constructed. TCRdb re-derived calls from the PCR reads in MiXCR, one entry per CDR3 protein. The data contain hundreds of thousands of distinct CDR3 sequences, over 9.5% of them singletons. The CDR3 runs to 14 residues. Per germline, CDR1 DFQATT and CDR2 SNEGSKA (reference sequence). V lost 3 bases, J lost 0 bases, and 9 bases lay in between. The sequenced sample was PBMCs, obtained before TCRalphabeta/CD19-depleted stem cell transplant. The chain couples TRBV20-1 to TRBJ2-1; D is perhaps TRBD2 (6 bases). This TCR derives from a child younger than 10 with inherited bone marrow failure, due to receive a stem cell transplant. CDR3 DNA: TGCAGTGCTAGGGGCGGGAACTCCTACAATGAGCAGTTCTTC. Encoded protein: CSARGGNSYNEQFF.